This entry describes one TCR beta chain. Its target is unknown. Gene names and germline refer to mouse. The read finishes 1 residue shy of the CDR3 end, and the germline J gene is used to complete it. This record comes from a study of tissue T cells after allogeneic stem cell transplantation. Broader study findings: Across patients, clones rarely overlapped, yet motif clusters were shared tissue-specifically.

TCRdb's copy holds only in-frame clones and misses some; the assay was immunoSEQ multiplex PCR. The sample records around 8,700 clones, 44% being singletons. Germline assignment: CDR1 SGHND and CDR2 FRSKSL. This CDR3 region has 17 residues. The junction had 5 bases not matched to a gene; V was cut back by 4 bases and J by 0 bases. Indicated time point: mouse harvest day 7 after allogeneic transplant. Mouse grafts combined 10^7 T-cell-depleted bone marrow cells with 10^6 splenic CD5+ T cells. Mice had MHC-mismatched B6 into BALB/c GVHD, sampled day 7 or 14. This chain links TRBV15 with TRBJ1-6; 8 bases agree with TRBD1. TRBJ1-6 is treated as an ORF (open reading frame) with a function not yet certain. The sequence came from a female BALB/c mouse given C57BL/6 T cells with graft-versus-host disease after an allogeneic hematopoietic cell transplant. Sequenced sample: skin. CDR3 region: CASSWDRKDSYNSPLYF. The CDR3 bases that were read are TGTGCCAGCAGTTGGGACAGGAAGGATTCCTATAATTCGCCCCTCTAC.